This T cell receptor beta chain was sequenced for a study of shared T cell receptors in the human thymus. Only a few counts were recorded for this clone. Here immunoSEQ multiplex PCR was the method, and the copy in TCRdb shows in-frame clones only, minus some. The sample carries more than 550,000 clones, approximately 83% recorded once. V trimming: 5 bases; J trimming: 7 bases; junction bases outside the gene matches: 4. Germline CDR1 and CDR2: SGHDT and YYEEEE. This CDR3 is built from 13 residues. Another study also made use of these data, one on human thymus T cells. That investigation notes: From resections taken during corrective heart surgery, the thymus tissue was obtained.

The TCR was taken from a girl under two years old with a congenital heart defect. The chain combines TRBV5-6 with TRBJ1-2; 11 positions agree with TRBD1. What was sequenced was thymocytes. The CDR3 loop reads CASRSGQGAGYTF. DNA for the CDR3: TGTGCCAGCAGATCAGGACAGGGGGCTGGCTACACCTTC.